Presented here are 5 T cell receptor beta chains from one specimen sequenced in a study of shared clonotypes between healthy human individuals. CD45RO-negative cells were positively selected for CCR7, leaving out terminally differentiated effector memory CD45RA+ cells. The data were produced by immunoSEQ multiplex PCR, yet TCRdb's version contains in-frame clones alone and is incomplete. The sample yields around 2.1 million clones, about 93% seen once. Sequenced: naive CD8+ T cells from PBMCs. The receptors stem from a man between 18 and 29 years old in good health. Some clones in this sample may be carry-over from other donors' samples.

The chain is built from TRBV11-2 and TRBJ2-1; the D is unclear. The germline CDR1 and CDR2 sequences are SGHAT and FQNNGV. V shed 5 bases and J shed 8 bases, with 13 bases lying between them. This CDR3 spans 13 amino acids. CDR3 residues: CASSQWPGDEQFF. Here the CDR3 DNA reads TGTGCCAGCAGCCAGTGGCCAGGTGATGAGCAGTTCTTC. The complete variable domain, with remaining parts taken from reference TRBV11-2 and TRBJ2-1, reads EAGVAQSPRYKIIEKRQSVAFWCNPISGHATLYWYQQILGQGPKLLIQFQNNGVVDDSQLPKDRFSAERLKGVDSTLKIQPAKLEDSAVYLCASSQWPGDEQFFGPGTRLTVL.

This rearrangement joins TRBV11-2 to TRBJ2-7; TRBD2 matches 9 bases. CDR3 size: 14 residues. V lost 6 bases to trimming and J lost 4 bases; unmatched junction nucleotides: 7. Germline CDR1 reads SGHAT; CDR2 reads FQNNGV. Written as DNA, the CDR3 is TGTGCCAGCAGAAGGGGGCTAGCGGGGTACGAGCAGTACTTC. Translated: CASRRGLAGYEQYF.

The CDR3 region is CASTRSGSGTDTQYF. The DNA for the CDR3 is TGTGCCAGCACCCGAAGTGGGTCCGGCACAGATACGCAGTATTTT. The V and J genes are TRBV7-6 and TRBJ2-3; D not certain. This CDR3 has 15 residues. Looked up from germline, CDR1 is SGHVS and CDR2 is FNYEAQ. V was clipped by 7 bases and J by 1 base, with 15 bases between them.

This clone was detected only once. The chain joins TRBV5-6 to TRBJ1-2, with a possible D match to TRBD1 (6 bases). V lost 4 bases, J lost 7 bases, and 17 bases lay in between. The CDR3 contains 14 residues. Germline CDR1 is SGHDT and CDR2 is YYEEEE. The CDR3 DNA reads as TGTGCCAGCAGCACGGGCAGGGGATGGAGTGGCTACACCTTC. It specifies CASSTGRGWSGYTF.

V and J are TRBV13 and TRBJ2-1, with TRBD1 matching over 9 bases. Trimming cost V 5 bases and J 8 bases; bases outside gene matches: 16. Germline V gene data show CDR1 as PRHDT and CDR2 as FYEKMQ (reference sequence). The CDR3 has 17 amino acids. CDR3 amino acids: CASSPRGTGMIGDEQFF. CDR3 bases: TGTGCCAGCAGCCCTAGAGGGACAGGGATGATCGGCGATGAGCAGTTCTTC.